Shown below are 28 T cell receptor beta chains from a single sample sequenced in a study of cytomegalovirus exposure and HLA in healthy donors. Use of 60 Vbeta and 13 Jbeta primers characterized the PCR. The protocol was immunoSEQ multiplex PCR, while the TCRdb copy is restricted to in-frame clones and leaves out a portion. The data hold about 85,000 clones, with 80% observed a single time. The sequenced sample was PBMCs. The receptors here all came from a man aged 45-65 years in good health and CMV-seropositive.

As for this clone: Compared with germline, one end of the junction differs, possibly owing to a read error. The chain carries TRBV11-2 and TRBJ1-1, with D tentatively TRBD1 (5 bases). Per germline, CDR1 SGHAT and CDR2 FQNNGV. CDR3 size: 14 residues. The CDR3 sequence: CASTLTGFGTEAFF. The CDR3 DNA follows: TGTGCCAGCACCTTAACAGGTTTTGGCACTGAAGCTTTCTTT.

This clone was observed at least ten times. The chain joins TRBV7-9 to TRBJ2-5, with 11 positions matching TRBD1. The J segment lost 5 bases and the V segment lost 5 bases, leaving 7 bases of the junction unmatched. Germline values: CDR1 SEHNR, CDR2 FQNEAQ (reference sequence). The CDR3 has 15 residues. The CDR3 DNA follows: TGTGCCAGCAGCCGAGGACAGGGGGCTGTGGAGACCCAGTACTTC. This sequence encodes CASSRGQGAVETQYF. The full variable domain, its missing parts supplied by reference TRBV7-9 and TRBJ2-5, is DTGVSQNPRHKITKRGQNVTFRCDPISEHNRLYWYRQTLGQGPEFLTYFQNEAQLEKSRLLSDRFSAERPKGSFSTLEIQRTEQGDSAMYLCASSRGQGAVETQYFGPGTRLLVL.

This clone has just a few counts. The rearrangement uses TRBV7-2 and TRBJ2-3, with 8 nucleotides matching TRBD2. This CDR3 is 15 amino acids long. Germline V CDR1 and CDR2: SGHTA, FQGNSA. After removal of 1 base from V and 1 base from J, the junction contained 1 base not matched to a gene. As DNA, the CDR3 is TGTGCCAGCAGCTTAGATAGCGGGGGCACAGATACGCAGTATTTT. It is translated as CASSLDSGGTDTQYF.

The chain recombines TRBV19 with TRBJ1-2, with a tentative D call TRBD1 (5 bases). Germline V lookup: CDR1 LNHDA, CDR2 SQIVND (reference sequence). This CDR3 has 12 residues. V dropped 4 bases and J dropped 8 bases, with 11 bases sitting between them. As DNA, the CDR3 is TGTGCCAGTAGTAACCAGGGTCTAGGCTACACCTTC. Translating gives CASSNQGLGYTF.

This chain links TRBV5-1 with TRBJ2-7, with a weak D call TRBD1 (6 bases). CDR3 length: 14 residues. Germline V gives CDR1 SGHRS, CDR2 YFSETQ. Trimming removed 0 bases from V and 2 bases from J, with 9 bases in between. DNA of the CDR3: TGCGCCAGCAGCTTGGGGGCAGGGGCCTACGAGCAGTACTTC. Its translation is CASSLGAGAYEQYF.

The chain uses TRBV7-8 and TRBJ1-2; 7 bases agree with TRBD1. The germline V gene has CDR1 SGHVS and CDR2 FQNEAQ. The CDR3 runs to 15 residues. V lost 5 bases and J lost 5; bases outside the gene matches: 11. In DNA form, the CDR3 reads TGTGCCAGCAGCACGCAGGGGGGAGAGGATTATGGCTACACCTTC. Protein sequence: CASSTQGGEDYGYTF.

CDR3 amino acids: CASSRYHRVGSYEQYF. DNA of the CDR3: TGTGCCAGCAGCCGATACCACAGGGTAGGGTCCTACGAGCAGTACTTC. The chain is built from TRBV27 and TRBJ2-7, with D possibly TRBD1 on 6 matching bases. The CDR3 consists of 16 residues. V dropped 6 bases and J dropped 1 base, with 19 bases sitting between them. Germline CDR1 MNHEY, CDR2 SMNVEV (reference sequence).

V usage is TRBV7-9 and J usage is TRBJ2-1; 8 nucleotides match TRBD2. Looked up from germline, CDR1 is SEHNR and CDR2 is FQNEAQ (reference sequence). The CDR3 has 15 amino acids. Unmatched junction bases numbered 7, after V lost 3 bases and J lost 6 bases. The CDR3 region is CASSFSGRSGNEQFF. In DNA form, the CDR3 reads TGTGCCAGCAGCTTCAGCGGGAGAAGTGGCAATGAGCAGTTCTTC.

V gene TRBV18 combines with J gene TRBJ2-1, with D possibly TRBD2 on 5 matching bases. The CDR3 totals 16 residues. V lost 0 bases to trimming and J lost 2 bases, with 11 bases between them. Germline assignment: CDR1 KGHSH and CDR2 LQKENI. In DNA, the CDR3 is TGTGCCAGCTCACCACCATCGGGGTTTACCTACAATGAGCAGTTCTTC. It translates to CASSPPSGFTYNEQFF.

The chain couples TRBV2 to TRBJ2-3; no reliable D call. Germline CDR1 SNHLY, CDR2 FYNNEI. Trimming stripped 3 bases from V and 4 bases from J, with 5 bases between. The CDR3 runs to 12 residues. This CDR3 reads CASSEYADTQYF. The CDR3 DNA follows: TGTGCCAGCAGTGAGTATGCAGATACGCAGTATTTT.

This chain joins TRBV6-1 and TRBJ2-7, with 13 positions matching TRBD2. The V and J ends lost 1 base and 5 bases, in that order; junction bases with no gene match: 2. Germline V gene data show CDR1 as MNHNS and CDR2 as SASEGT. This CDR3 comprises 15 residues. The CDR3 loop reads CASSEGTSGSDEQYF. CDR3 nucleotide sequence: TGTGCCAGCAGTGAAGGGACTAGCGGGAGCGACGAGCAGTACTTC.

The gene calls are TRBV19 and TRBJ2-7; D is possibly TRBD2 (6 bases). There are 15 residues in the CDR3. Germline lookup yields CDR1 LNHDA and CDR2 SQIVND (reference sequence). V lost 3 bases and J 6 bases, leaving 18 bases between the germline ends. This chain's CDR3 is CASSMGSGVWVEQYF. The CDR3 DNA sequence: TGTGCCAGTAGTATGGGGTCGGGGGTTTGGGTCGAGCAGTACTTC.

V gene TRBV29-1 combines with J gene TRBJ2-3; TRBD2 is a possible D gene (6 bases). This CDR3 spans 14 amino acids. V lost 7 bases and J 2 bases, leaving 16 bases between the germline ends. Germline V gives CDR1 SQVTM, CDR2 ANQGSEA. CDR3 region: CSAGRSPATDTQYF. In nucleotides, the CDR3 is TGCAGCGCCGGGAGATCGCCAGCCACAGATACGCAGTATTTT.

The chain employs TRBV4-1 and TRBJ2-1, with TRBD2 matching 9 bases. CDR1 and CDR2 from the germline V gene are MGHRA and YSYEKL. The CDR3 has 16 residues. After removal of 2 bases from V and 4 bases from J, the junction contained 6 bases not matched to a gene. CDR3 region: CASSQNAGGPYNEQFF. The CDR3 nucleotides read TGCGCCAGCAGCCAAAACGCGGGAGGGCCATACAATGAGCAGTTCTTC.

As DNA, the CDR3 is TGTGCCAGTAGTAAACAGGGGGGGTGGGCACCTGAAGCTTTCTTT. Its translation: CASSKQGGWAPEAFF. The gene calls are TRBV19 and TRBJ1-1, with TRBD1 matching 8 bases. The CDR3 runs to 15 residues. The germline CDR1 and CDR2 sequences are LNHDA and SQIVND (reference sequence). J gave up 6 bases and V 4 bases, and 10 bases lay outside the gene matches.

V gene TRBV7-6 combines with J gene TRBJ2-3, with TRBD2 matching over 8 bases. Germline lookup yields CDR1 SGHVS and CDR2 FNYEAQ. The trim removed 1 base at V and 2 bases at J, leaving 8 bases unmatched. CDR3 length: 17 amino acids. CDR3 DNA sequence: TGTGCCAGCAGCTTAGTACCCAGCGGGAGTGTCACAGATACGCAGTATTTT. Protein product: CASSLVPSGSVTDTQYF.

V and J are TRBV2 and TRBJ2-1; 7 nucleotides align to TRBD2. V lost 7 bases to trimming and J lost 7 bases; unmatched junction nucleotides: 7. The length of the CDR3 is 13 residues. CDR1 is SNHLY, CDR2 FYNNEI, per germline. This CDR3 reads CASTREIRNEQFF. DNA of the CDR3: TGTGCCAGCACGCGGGAGATCCGGAATGAGCAGTTCTTC.

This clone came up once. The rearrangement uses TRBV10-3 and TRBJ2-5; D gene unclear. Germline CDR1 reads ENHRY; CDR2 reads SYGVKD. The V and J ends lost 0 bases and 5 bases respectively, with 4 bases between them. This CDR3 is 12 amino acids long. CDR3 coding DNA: TGTGCCATCAGTGAGTCAGCGGAGACCCAGTACTTC. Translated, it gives CAISESAETQYF.

CDR3 loop: CASSWGRGGEFF. The CDR3 DNA sequence: TGTGCCAGCAGCTGGGGCCGGGGAGGGGAGTTCTTC. This chain joins TRBV5-6 and TRBJ2-1; the match to TRBD2 covers 7 bases. J was trimmed by 14 bases and V by 3 bases; bases with no gene match: 8. The CDR3 runs to 12 residues. Germline V gene data show CDR1 as SGHDT and CDR2 as YYEEEE.

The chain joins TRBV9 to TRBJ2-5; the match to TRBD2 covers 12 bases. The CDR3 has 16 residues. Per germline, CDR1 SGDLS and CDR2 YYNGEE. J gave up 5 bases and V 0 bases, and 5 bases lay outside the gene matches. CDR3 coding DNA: TGTGCCAGCAGCGTAGGGGGTCTAGCGGGAGGGGAGACCCAGTACTTC. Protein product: CASSVGGLAGGETQYF.

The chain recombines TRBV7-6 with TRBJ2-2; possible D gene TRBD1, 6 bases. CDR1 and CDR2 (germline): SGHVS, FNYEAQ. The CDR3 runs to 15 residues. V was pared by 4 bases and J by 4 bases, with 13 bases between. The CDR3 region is CASSSTQGGTGELFF. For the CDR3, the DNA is TGTGCCAGCAGCTCCACACAGGGTGGCACCGGGGAGCTGTTTTTT.

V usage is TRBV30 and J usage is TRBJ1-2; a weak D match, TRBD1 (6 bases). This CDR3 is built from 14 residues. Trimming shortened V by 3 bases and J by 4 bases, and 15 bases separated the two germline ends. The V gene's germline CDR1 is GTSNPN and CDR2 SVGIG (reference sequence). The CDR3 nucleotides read TGTGCCTGGAGCGTGGACAGCCTATCCTATGGCTACACCTTC. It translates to CAWSVDSLSYGYTF.

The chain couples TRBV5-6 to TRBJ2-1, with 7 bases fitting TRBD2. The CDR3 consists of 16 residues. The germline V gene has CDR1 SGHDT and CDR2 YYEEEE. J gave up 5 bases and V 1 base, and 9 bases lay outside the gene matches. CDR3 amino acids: CASSLRRGRVHNEQFF. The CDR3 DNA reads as TGTGCCAGCAGCTTGCGGCGCGGGAGAGTCCACAATGAGCAGTTCTTC.

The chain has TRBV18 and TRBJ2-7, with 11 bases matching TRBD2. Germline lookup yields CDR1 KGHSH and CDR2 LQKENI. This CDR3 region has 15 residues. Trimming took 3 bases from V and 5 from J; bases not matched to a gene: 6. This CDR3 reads CASSPTSGSTDEQYF. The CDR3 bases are TGTGCCAGCTCACCTACTAGCGGGAGTACGGACGAGCAGTACTTC.

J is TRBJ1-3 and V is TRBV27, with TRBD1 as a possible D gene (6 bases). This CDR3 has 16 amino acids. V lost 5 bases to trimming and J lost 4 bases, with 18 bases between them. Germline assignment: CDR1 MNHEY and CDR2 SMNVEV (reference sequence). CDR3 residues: CASSGGAGSDGNTIYF. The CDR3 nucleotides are TGTGCCAGCAGTGGGGGGGCAGGCTCGGACGGAAACACCATATATTTT.

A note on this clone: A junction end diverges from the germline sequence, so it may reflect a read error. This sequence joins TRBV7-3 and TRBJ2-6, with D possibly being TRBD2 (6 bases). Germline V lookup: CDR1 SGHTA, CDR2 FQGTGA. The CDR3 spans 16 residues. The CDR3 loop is CSSSRGGKTGANVLTF. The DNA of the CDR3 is TGTTCCAGCAGCCGCGGCGGGAAGACTGGGGCCAACGTCCTGACTTTC.

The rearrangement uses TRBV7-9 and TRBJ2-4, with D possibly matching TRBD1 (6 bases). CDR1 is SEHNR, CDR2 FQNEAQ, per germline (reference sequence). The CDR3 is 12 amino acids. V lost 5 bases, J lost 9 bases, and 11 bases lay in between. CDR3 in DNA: TGTGCCAGCAGCCCAAGGGGGACCATTCAGTACTTC. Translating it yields CASSPRGTIQYF.

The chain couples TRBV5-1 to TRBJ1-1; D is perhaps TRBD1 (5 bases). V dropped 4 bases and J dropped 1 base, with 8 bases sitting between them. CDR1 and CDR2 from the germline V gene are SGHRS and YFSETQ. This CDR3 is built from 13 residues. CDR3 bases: TGCGCCAGCAGCACGACAGCGAACACTGAAGCTTTCTTT. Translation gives CASSTTANTEAFF.